The clone carrying this T cell receptor (beta chain) appeared a single time. CDR3 length equals 13 residues. Per germline, CDR1 MNHNS and CDR2 SASEGT. V was trimmed by 1 base and J by 4 bases, leaving 7 bases between them. This table comes from immunoSEQ multiplex PCR, and its TCRdb copy is limited to in-frame clones, with some not included. The sample contains under 300,000 clones, 70% to 90% of which appear only once. This sample is part of a study of blood T cell repertoires in COVID-19. Study overall: From the United States, Italy and Spain came samples of acute and convalescent COVID-19.

The origin of this receptor is a woman in her 30s with active or convalescent COVID-19. The chain joins TRBV6-1 to TRBJ1-1; no definite D call. The sample comprised peripheral blood. The DNA for the CDR3 is TGTGCCAGCAGTGAAGACCGGGGCACTGAAGCTTTCTTT. Encoded protein: CASSEDRGTEAFF.